This TCR beta chain was documented in a study of blood T cells in healthy people across ages. CDR1 is KGHSH, CDR2 LQKENI, per germline. This CDR3 contains 17 residues. J lost 0 bases, V lost 3 bases, and 7 bases had no gene match. A J-beta primer mix and a sample-barcoded 5' primer were used in a second PCR of about 7 to 12 cycles. One entry per CDR3 protein, called by TCRdb with MiXCR from the 5' RACE reads. The sample has about 1.8 million distinct CDR3 sequences; 49% are singletons. V usage is TRBV18 and J usage is TRBJ1-3, with 8 positions matching TRBD1. The sequencing input was blood. The receptor comes from a woman in her thirties or forties in good health. The CDR3: CASSPSTGEFSGNTIYF. For the CDR3, the DNA is TGTGCCAGCTCACCGTCGACAGGGGAATTCTCTGGAAACACCATATATTTT. Looking up the rest from reference TRBV18 and TRBJ1-3 gives the full variable domain: NAGVMQNPRHLVRRRGQEARLRCSPMKGHSHVYWYRQLPEEGLKFMVYLQKENIIDESGMPKERFSAEFPKEGPSILRIQQVVRGDSAAYFCASSPSTGEFSGNTIYFGEGSWLTVV.